This is a list of T cell receptor beta chains from one sample in a study of blood T cell repertoires in COVID-19. The method was immunoSEQ multiplex PCR; TCRdb's version includes in-frame clones alone and lacks a portion of them. The data contain approximately 90,000 clones, under 85% of them seen just once; the ten biggest clones take up about 11%. Input material: peripheral blood. The receptors stem from a man between 65 and 85 years old with acute or convalescent COVID-19. Each CDR3 is given with its conserved first and last residue. A D gene is named only where the DNA matches it firmly. Clone sizes are given selectively: once, few, many, or a class where the clone is expanded.

clone_size,d_call,v_call,j_call,cdr3_aa,cdr3_nt
once,.,TRBV10-3,TRBJ1-3,CAISESTGLSSGNTIYF,TGTGCCATCAGTGAGTCGACAGGACTTAGCTCTGGAAACACCATATATTTT
.,.,TRBV5-1,TRBJ1-1,CASSSRGGNTEAFF,TGCGCCAGCAGCAGCAGGGGCGGGAACACTGAAGCTTTCTTT
.,.,TRBV5-6,TRBJ2-5,CASSLGQYQETQYF,TGTGCCAGCAGCTTGGGGCAGTACCAAGAGACCCAGTACTTC
.,.,TRBV12-3/TRBV12-4,TRBJ1-5,CASGPGGGQPQHF,TGTGCCAGCGGACCCGGGGGTGGACAGCCCCAGCATTTT
.,TRBD2,TRBV3-1/TRBV3-2,TRBJ2-5,CASSRGLAEETQYF,TGTGCCAGCAGCCGCGGACTAGCGGAGGAGACCCAGTACTTC
.,TRBD1,TRBV29-1,TRBJ1-4,CSVVRTGDEKLFF,TGCAGCGTTGTAAGGACAGGGGACGAAAAACTGTTTTTT
.,.,TRBV29-1,TRBJ2-3,CSVEQSTDTQYF,TGCAGCGTTGAGCAGTCCACAGATACGCAGTATTTT
.,TRBD1,TRBV4-1,TRBJ1-5,CASSQAGGTGDQPQHF,TGCGCCAGCAGCCAAGCGGGGGGGACAGGGGATCAGCCCCAGCATTTT
.,TRBD1,TRBV5-1,TRBJ1-1,CASSLQGATEAFF,TGCGCCAGCAGCTTACAGGGGGCCACTGAAGCTTTCTTT
.,.,TRBV6-5,TRBJ2-1,CASRGGRVPYNEQFF,TGTGCCAGCAGGGGAGGCAGGGTGCCCTACAATGAGCAGTTCTTC
.,.,TRBV7-9,TRBJ2-2,CASSPDSHGTGELFF,TGTGCCAGCAGCCCGGACAGCCATGGGACCGGGGAGCTGTTTTTT
few,TRBD1,TRBV7-9,TRBJ1-2,CASSSFVGQRAYGYTF,TGTGCCAGCAGCTCCTTCGTGGGACAGCGGGCCTATGGCTACACCTTC
.,TRBD1,TRBV3-1/TRBV3-2,TRBJ1-1,CASSLGQGGTEAFF,TGTGCCAGCAGCCTGGGACAGGGGGGCACTGAAGCTTTCTTT
.,.,TRBV11-2,TRBJ2-7,CASSLAGLTSFRLYEQYF,TGTGCCAGCAGCTTAGCTGGACTCACGTCTTTTCGCCTCTACGAGCAGTACTTC
.,.,TRBV28,TRBJ1-1,CAGEGPNTEAFF,TGTGCCGGGGAGGGGCCGAACACTGAAGCTTTCTTT
.,TRBD1,TRBV5-1,TRBJ1-4,CASSRDRGHEKLFF,TGCGCCAGCAGTCGGGACAGGGGGCATGAAAAACTGTTTTTT
once,.,TRBV2,TRBJ1-1,CASSEEAGNTEAFF,TGTGCCAGCAGTGAGGAGGCAGGGAACACTGAAGCTTTCTTT
.,TRBD1,TRBV19,TRBJ1-6,CASTGQGDFSPLHF,TGTGCCAGTACCGGACAGGGGGATTTTTCACCCCTCCACTTT
.,.,TRBV29-1,TRBJ2-7,CSASQGYEQYF,TGCAGCGCCAGTCAGGGCTACGAGCAGTACTTC
.,.,TRBV15,TRBJ1-2,CATSRDGKGRDGYTF,TGTGCCACCAGCAGAGATGGAAAAGGCAGGGATGGCTACACCTTC
.,.,TRBV3-1/TRBV3-2,TRBJ1-4,CASSHWRTNEKLFF,TGTGCCAGCAGCCATTGGAGAACTAATGAAAAACTGTTTTTT
.,.,TRBV7-2,TRBJ2-5,CASSFWVTGGVAQYF,TGTGCCAGCAGCTTTTGGGTGACAGGTGGGGTGGCCCAGTACTTC
.,.,TRBV28,TRBJ1-2,CASSLQGYGYTF,TGTGCCAGCAGTTTACAGGGCTATGGCTACACCTTC
few,TRBD2,TRBV19,TRBJ2-1,CASTELAGYNEQFF,TGTGCCAGTACTGAGCTAGCGGGTTACAATGAGCAGTTCTTC
.,.,TRBV5-5,TRBJ1-5,CASSIQGGNQPQHF,TGTGCCAGCAGCATTCAGGGTGGCAATCAGCCCCAGCATTTT
.,.,TRBV5-8,TRBJ1-6,CASSPTGNSPLHF,TGTGCCAGCAGTCCTACAGGGAATTCACCCCTCCACTTT
.,.,TRBV3-1/TRBV3-2,TRBJ1-2,CASSQALNYGYTF,TGTGCCAGCAGCCAAGCCCTTAACTATGGCTACACCTTC
once,.,TRBV4-1,TRBJ2-7,CASSQETISYEQYF,TGCGCCAGCAGCCAAGAGACAATTTCCTACGAGCAGTACTTC
.,.,TRBV14,TRBJ2-7,CASSHWDEGAYEQYF,TGTGCCAGCAGCCACTGGGACGAGGGGGCCTACGAGCAGTACTTC